The 25 T cell receptor beta chains below come from one sample, sequenced in a study of blood T cells in healthy people across ages. The second PCR ran roughly 7 to 12 cycles with a sample-barcoded 5' primer and J-beta primers. TCRdb re-called the 5' RACE reads through MiXCR, storing one row per CDR3 protein. Of about 400,000 distinct CDR3 sequences in the sample, about half are singletons; the top ten hold around 53%. Sequencing used blood. These receptors all come from a man aged 55 to 70 in good health.

The chain carries TRBV7-6 and TRBJ2-1, with a tentative D call TRBD1 (5 bases). The germline V and J ends were trimmed by 5 bases and 2 bases, with 16 bases remaining between them. CDR1 SGHVS and CDR2 FNYEAQ come from the germline V gene. The CDR3 covers 16 residues. CDR3 sequence reads: CASSPGGARTYNEQFF. The CDR3 DNA follows: TGTGCCAGCAGCCCAGGTGGGGCGAGAACCTACAATGAGCAGTTCTTC.

This CDR3 is CASSFPGDTDTQYF. CDR3 nucleotide sequence: TGTGCCAGCAGCTTTCCGGGGGACACAGATACGCAGTATTTT. The chain carries TRBV7-2 and TRBJ2-3; tentatively, D is TRBD2 (6 bases). The CDR3 contains 14 residues. Germline CDR1 reads SGHTA; CDR2 reads FQGNSA. V gave up 3 bases and J gave up 2 bases, with 9 bases separating them.

J is TRBJ2-5 and V is TRBV30, with 9 bases lining up with TRBD2. The CDR3 covers 16 residues. Germline CDR1 GTSNPN, CDR2 SVGIG (reference sequence). The junction had 11 bases not matched to a gene; V was cut back by 2 bases and J by 4 bases. CDR3 residues: CAWSMGSLGLAETQYF. DNA for the CDR3: TGTGCCTGGAGTATGGGTTCTCTGGGACTAGCAGAGACCCAGTACTTC. Based on the CDR3 plus reference TRBV30 and TRBJ2-5, the full variable domain is SQTIHQWPATLVQPVGSPLSLECTVEGTSNPNLYWYRQAAGRGLQLLFYSVGIGQISSEVPQNLSASRPQDRQFILSSKKLLLSDSGFYLCAWSMGSLGLAETQYFGPGTRLLVL.

This clonotype was picked up a small number of times. The chain joins TRBV7-2 to TRBJ2-1; 9 nucleotides match TRBD1. This CDR3 spans 15 amino acids. With 5 bases clipped from V and 5 bases from J, the junction kept 7 bases outside the gene matches. From germline, CDR1 is SGHTA and CDR2 FQGNSA. The CDR3 reads CASSHRDRVNNEQFF. In DNA form, the CDR3 reads TGTGCCAGCAGCCACCGGGACAGGGTTAACAATGAGCAGTTCTTC.

The V gene is TRBV7-2, the J gene TRBJ2-5; 9 bases match TRBD2. The CDR3 is 16 residues long. Germline V lookup: CDR1 SGHTA, CDR2 FQGNSA. J gave up 2 bases and V 0 bases, and 4 bases lay outside the gene matches. CDR3 nucleotides: TGTGCCAGCAGCTTAGCCGGAGCGGGAGGACAAGAGACCCAGTACTTC. Amino acids: CASSLAGAGGQETQYF. Complete variable domain (other parts from reference TRBV7-2 and TRBJ2-5): GAGVSQSPSNKVTEKGKDVELRCDPISGHTALYWYRQSLGQGLEFLIYFQGNSAPDKSGLPSDRFSAERTGGSVSTLTIQRTQQEDSAVYLCASSLAGAGGQETQYFGPGTRLLVL.

The rearrangement joins TRBV29-1 to TRBJ1-4; D is perhaps TRBD1 (5 bases). V shed 3 bases and J shed 6 bases, with 17 bases lying between them. The CDR3 length is 15 residues. The germline gives CDR1 SQVTM, CDR2 ANQGSEA. Here the CDR3 DNA reads TGCAGCGTTGATGGTTTGGCAGGGCTTGATGAAAAACTGTTTTTT. Its translation: CSVDGLAGLDEKLFF.

CDR3 coding DNA: TGTGCCATCCGAAGAGACGGGTCAGATACGCAGTATTTT. This gives the protein CAIRRDGSDTQYF. V gene TRBV6-2 or TRBV6-3 combines with J gene TRBJ2-3; no firm D call. Germline assignment: CDR1 MNHEY and CDR2 SVGEGT. The CDR3 runs 13 residues. V shed 10 bases and J shed 4 bases, with 15 bases lying between them.

The chain couples TRBV3-1 to TRBJ2-4, with D perhaps TRBD2 (6 bases). The J call is uncertain, as TRBJ2-7 better fits the DNA end. The CDR3 runs 13 residues. Germline lookup yields CDR1 LGHDT and CDR2 YNNKEL (reference sequence). This CDR3 reads CASSARGTYEQYF. CDR3 DNA: TGTGCCAGCAGCGCCCGGGGGACCTACGAGCAGTACTTC.

A word on this clonotype: This may arise from a read error, as a much more abundant clone is one base away. The chain links TRBV6-5 to TRBJ2-1; 9 nucleotides agree with TRBD2. The CDR3 length is 16 residues. The V and J ends lost 6 bases and 0 bases, in that order; junction bases with no gene match: 6. Germline CDR1 reads MNHEY; CDR2 reads SVGAGI. CDR3 in DNA: TGTGCCAGCAGGACACGAGCGGGAGGCTCCTACAATGAGCAGTTCTTC. Amino acids: CASRTRAGGSYNEQFF.

J is TRBJ1-1 and V is TRBV7-9, with a weak D call TRBD1 (6 bases). The V end lost 2 bases, the J end lost 7 bases, and 17 bases lay between the germline ends. CDR3 size: 15 residues. Germline loops: CDR1 SEHNR, CDR2 FQNEAQ (reference sequence). The CDR3: CASSLSRGGTDEAFF. DNA for the CDR3: TGTGCCAGCAGCTTAAGTAGAGGGGGTACCGATGAAGCTTTCTTT.

Regarding this clonotype: Its ends do not fully match the called genes, so a read error is possible. The chain combines TRBV5-1 with TRBJ1-1, with TRBD1 as a possible D gene (5 bases). This CDR3 is 15 amino acids long. The germline V gene encodes CDR1 SGHRS and CDR2 YFSETQ. In nucleotides, the CDR3 is TGCGCCGGCAGCTTGGCGGGGGTAGGGAACACTGAAGCTTTCTTT. Translation gives CAGSLAGVGNTEAFF. Full variable domain (missing parts from reference TRBV5-1 and TRBJ1-1): KAGVTQTPRYLIKTRGQQVTLSCSPISGHRSVSWYQQTPGQGLQFLFEYFSETQRNKGNFPGRFSGRQFSNSRSEMNVSTLELGDSALYLCAGSLAGVGNTEAFFGQGTRLTVV.

The rearrangement joins TRBV7-9 to TRBJ2-3; D gene unclear. V gave up 3 bases and J gave up 5 bases, with 12 bases separating them. This CDR3 region has 14 residues. Germline V lookup: CDR1 SEHNR, CDR2 FQNEAQ (reference sequence). The CDR3 DNA is TGTGCCAGCAGCTTGGCAAGGTCGGGAGATACGCAGTATTTT. Translation: CASSLARSGDTQYF.

The chain employs TRBV7-2 and TRBJ2-2, with 10 nucleotides matching TRBD2. The V and J ends lost 5 bases and 7 bases, in that order; junction bases with no gene match: 7. There are 15 residues in the CDR3. Germline CDR1 and CDR2: SGHTA and FQGNSA. The CDR3 here is CASSTQRGGNGELFF. For the CDR3, the DNA is TGTGCCAGCAGCACCCAGCGGGGGGGCAACGGGGAGCTGTTTTTT.

This rearrangement joins TRBV3-1 to TRBJ2-5; the match to TRBD2 covers 15 bases. The V gene end was trimmed by 1 base and the J gene end by 13 bases; junction bases not matched to a gene: 10. The CDR3 runs to 16 residues. CDR1 is LGHDT, CDR2 YNNKEL, per germline (reference sequence). The CDR3 nucleotides are TGTGCCAGCAGCCAAGGGAGTCAGGGACTAGCGGGGGGTACGTACTTC. Translation: CASSQGSQGLAGGTYF.

The chain links TRBV7-6 to TRBJ2-7; TRBD1 aligns across 12 bases. CDR1 is SGHVS and CDR2 is FNYEAQ in the germline V gene. This CDR3 contains 15 residues. V gave up 4 bases and J gave up 4 bases; unmatched junction bases: 5. The CDR3 loop reads CASSSRDRGLYEQYF. CDR3 nucleotide sequence: TGTGCCAGCAGCTCCCGGGACAGGGGGCTTTACGAGCAGTACTTC.

V is TRBV27 and J is TRBJ1-2; 9 bases align to TRBD1. The CDR3 runs 15 residues. Trimming cost V 5 bases and J 4 bases; bases outside gene matches: 8. Looked up from germline, CDR1 is MNHEY and CDR2 is SMNVEV (reference sequence). The CDR3 DNA follows: TGTGCCAGCAGTCCCGGGACAGGGTCAAGCTATGGCTACACCTTC. As protein: CASSPGTGSSYGYTF.

This chain uses TRBV28 with TRBJ2-1; 11 nucleotides line up with TRBD2. The CDR3 is 14 residues long. V was pared by 10 bases and J by 4 bases, with 6 bases of the junction left unmatched. Germline lookup yields CDR1 MDHEN and CDR2 SYDVKM. The chain's CDR3 is CAIQIAGGYNEQFF. CDR3 bases: TGTGCCATCCAAATAGCGGGGGGGTACAATGAGCAGTTCTTC.

This clonotype appeared a few times. The V and J genes are TRBV5-1 and TRBJ2-3; 7 bases fit TRBD2. CDR3 size: 15 residues. With V trimmed by 4 bases and J by 0 bases, 5 bases remained unmatched. Germline CDR1 and CDR2: SGHRS and YFSETQ. The DNA for the CDR3 is TGCGCCAGCAGCCGGACGGGGGGAAGCACAGATACGCAGTATTTT. Its translation: CASSRTGGSTDTQYF.

The CDR3 reads CASSPRGAPNEKLFF. CDR3 coding DNA: TGTGCCAGCTCTCCGCGGGGGGCCCCTAATGAAAAACTGTTTTTT. This chain connects TRBV9 to TRBJ1-4; TRBD1 is a possible D gene (6 bases). V lost 7 bases to trimming and J lost 3 bases, with 16 bases between them. Germline V gene data show CDR1 as SGDLS and CDR2 as YYNGEE. The CDR3 totals 15 residues.

This clonotype was counted a few times. The rearrangement links TRBV7-6 to TRBJ1-2; D is unresolved. V shed 1 base and J shed 3 bases, with 6 bases lying between them. The CDR3 has 13 amino acids. CDR1 SGHVS and CDR2 FNYEAQ come from the germline V gene. The CDR3 protein is CASSLDPYYGYTF. The CDR3 bases are TGTGCCAGCAGCTTAGACCCCTACTATGGCTACACCTTC.

V gene TRBV28 combines with J gene TRBJ1-2; TRBD1 agrees at 7 bases. CDR3 size: 15 residues. Germline V gives CDR1 MDHEN, CDR2 SYDVKM. V lost 7 bases and J lost 2; bases outside the gene matches: 10. DNA for the CDR3: TGTGCCAGCAATAAAGGGGGCATTCCAAACTATGGCTACACCTTC. It specifies CASNKGGIPNYGYTF.

The chain links TRBV11-3 to TRBJ2-5; D is undetermined. With the DNA end fitting TRBJ2-7 better, the J assignment may be wrong. The CDR3 totals 13 residues. Germline CDR1 reads SGHNT; CDR2 reads YENEEA. CDR3 nucleotides: TGTGCCAGCAGCCCAATCACAACAACCGAGCAGTACTTC. Translating it yields CASSPITTTEQYF.

The table lists this clonotype with a few counts. This chain uses TRBV3-1 with TRBJ2-5, with D perhaps matching TRBD2 (6 bases). V lost 2 bases, J lost 5 bases, and 9 bases lay in between. This CDR3 is 13 amino acids long. Germline values: CDR1 LGHDT, CDR2 YNNKEL (reference sequence). CDR3 residues: CASSQSGSETQYF. CDR3 coding DNA: TGTGCCAGCAGCCAATCCGGGAGCGAGACCCAGTACTTC.

This clonotype was seen only a few times. This chain joins TRBV27 and TRBJ2-1; D possibly uses TRBD1 or TRBD2 (5 bases each). The germline V gene has CDR1 MNHEY and CDR2 SMNVEV (reference sequence). CDR3 size: 14 residues. Trimming removed 8 bases at V and 0 bases at J, with 11 bases between. The CDR3 DNA sequence: TGTGCCAGCTCACCAGGGAGCTCCTACAATGAGCAGTTCTTC. Translated: CASSPGSSYNEQFF.

This clonotype was recorded at least ten times. CDR3 DNA sequence: TGTGCCAGCAGCTCACGACAGGAAGATACGCAGTATTTT. Amino acid sequence: CASSSRQEDTQYF. The V and J genes are TRBV7-3 and TRBJ2-3, with D possibly being TRBD1 (6 bases). This CDR3 has 13 amino acids. Germline lookup yields CDR1 SGHTA and CDR2 FQGTGA. V was trimmed by 4 bases and J by 5 bases, leaving 10 bases between them.